This T cell receptor beta chain was identified in a study of a mutant IDH1 vaccine in newly diagnosed glioma. Study details: Prior therapy was radiotherapy, temozolomide, or both; most received both.

The CDR3 length is 15 residues. Germline lookup yields CDR1 MDHEN and CDR2 SYDVKM. The germline V and J ends were trimmed by 2 bases and 2 bases, with 12 bases remaining between them. Time point of the sample: week 35, safety follow-up. Mutant IDH1 20-mer peptide, at 300 ug, made up each vaccine dose, with topical imiquimod. For this clone: What it binds is not known.

Here immunoSEQ multiplex PCR was the method, and the copy in TCRdb shows in-frame clones only, minus some. Counted here are about 69,000 clones, about 88% occurring once; the ten biggest clones make up approximately 2%. This receptor was obtained from a man aged 25-45 years with glioma. The sample was PBMCs, taken from a glioma patient whose treatment included an IDH1 peptide vaccine. The chain links TRBV28 to TRBJ1-1, with D perhaps matching TRBD1 (5 bases). Here the CDR3 reads CASSLPRQINTEAFF. In DNA form, the CDR3 reads TGTGCCAGCAGTTTACCTAGACAGATCAACACTGAAGCTTTCTTT.